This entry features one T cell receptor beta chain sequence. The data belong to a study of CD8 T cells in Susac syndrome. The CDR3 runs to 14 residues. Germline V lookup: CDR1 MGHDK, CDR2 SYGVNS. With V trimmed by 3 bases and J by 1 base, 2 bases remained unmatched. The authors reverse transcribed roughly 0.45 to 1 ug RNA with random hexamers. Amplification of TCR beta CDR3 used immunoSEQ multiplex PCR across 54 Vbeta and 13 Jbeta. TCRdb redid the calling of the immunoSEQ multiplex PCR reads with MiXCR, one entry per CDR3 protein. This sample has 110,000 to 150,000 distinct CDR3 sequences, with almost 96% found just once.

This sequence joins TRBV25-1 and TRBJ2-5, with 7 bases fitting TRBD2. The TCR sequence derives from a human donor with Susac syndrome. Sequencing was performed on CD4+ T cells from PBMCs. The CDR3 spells CASSDQRGQETQYF. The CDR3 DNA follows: TGTGCCAGCAGTGACCAGCGGGGCCAAGAGACCCAGTACTTC.